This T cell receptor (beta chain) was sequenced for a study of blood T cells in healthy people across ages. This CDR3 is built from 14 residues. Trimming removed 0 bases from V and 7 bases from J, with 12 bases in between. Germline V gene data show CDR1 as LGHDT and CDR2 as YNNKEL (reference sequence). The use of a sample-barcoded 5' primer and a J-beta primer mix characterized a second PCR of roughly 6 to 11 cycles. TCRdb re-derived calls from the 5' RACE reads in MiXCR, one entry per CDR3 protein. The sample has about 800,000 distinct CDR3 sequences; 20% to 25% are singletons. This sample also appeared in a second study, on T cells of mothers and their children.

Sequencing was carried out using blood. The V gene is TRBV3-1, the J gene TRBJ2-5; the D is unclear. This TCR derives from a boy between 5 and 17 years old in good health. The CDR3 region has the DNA TGTGCCAGCAGCCAAGAGTTAGGTGAAGGGACCCAGTACTTC. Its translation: CASSQELGEGTQYF.